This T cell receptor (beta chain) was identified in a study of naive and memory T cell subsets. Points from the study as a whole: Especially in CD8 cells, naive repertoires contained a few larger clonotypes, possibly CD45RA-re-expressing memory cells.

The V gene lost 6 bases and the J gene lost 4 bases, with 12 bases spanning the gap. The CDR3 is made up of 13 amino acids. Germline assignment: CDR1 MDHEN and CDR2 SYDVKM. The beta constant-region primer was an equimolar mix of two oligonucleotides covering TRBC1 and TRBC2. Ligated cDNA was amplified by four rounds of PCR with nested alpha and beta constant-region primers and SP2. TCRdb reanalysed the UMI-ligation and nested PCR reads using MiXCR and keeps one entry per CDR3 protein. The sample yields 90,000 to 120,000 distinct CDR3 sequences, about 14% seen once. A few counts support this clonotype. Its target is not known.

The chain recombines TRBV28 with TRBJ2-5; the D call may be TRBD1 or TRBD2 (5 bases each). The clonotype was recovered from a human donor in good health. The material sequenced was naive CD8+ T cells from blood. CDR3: CASRGAGTETQYF. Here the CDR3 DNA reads TGTGCCAGCAGAGGAGCAGGGACAGAGACCCAGTACTTC.